The present T cell receptor (beta chain) was sequenced within a study of cytomegalovirus exposure and HLA in healthy donors. Study-level results: There were reportedly fewer N-insertions in an Asian-associated ancestry cluster than the approximately 640-donor mean, in a later analysis.

With regard to this clone: Its specificity is unknown.

PCR amplification relied on 60 Vbeta primers (plus 13 Jbeta primers). Measured with immunoSEQ multiplex PCR; TCRdb has only the in-frame clones, and not every one. The table has under 170,000 clones, more than 75% seen once; the top ten hold 3.5%. CDR3 length: 14 amino acids. The V gene end was trimmed by 7 bases and the J gene end by 7 bases; junction bases not matched to a gene: 10. Germline V CDR1 and CDR2: MDHEN, SYDVKM. Donors had nominal health at sampling but likely had unrecorded immune exposures. This receptor was obtained from a human donor in good health. Sample: PBMCs. This sequence joins TRBV28 and TRBJ2-1; 7 nucleotides agree with TRBD1. The CDR3 loop is CASNRGGRGNEQFF. For the CDR3, the DNA is TGTGCCAGCAACCGAGGAGGCAGGGGGAATGAGCAGTTCTTC.